This is a list of T cell receptor beta chains from one sample in a study of patients and donors after allogeneic stem cell transplantation. Via MiXCR, TCRdb re-called the RT-PCR reads, giving one row per CDR3 protein. The table lists 150,000 to 200,000 distinct CDR3 sequences, 20% to 25% of them singletons. Material: blood, either unsorted or a sorted T cell fraction (not recorded which). The origin of the receptors is a human donor who was either an allogeneic HSCT recipient or a stem cell or donor lymphocyte infusion donor (not recorded which). It is not recorded whose cells these are; they may come from a transplant donor. CDR3s include the opening cysteine and the closing phenylalanine or tryptophan. A D gene is named only where the DNA matches it firmly. Rows may omit the clone size; those that give it use once, few, many or a size class.

d_call: TRBD2; j_call: TRBJ2-1; clone_size: few; v_call: TRBV20-1; cdr3_nt: TGCAGTGCTAGAGATGTAGGTAGCGGGTTAGGGAATGAGCAGTTCTTC; cdr3_aa: CSARDVGSGLGNEQFF
d_call: .; j_call: TRBJ2-1; clone_size: once; v_call: TRBV7-2; cdr3_nt: TGTGCCAGCAGCTTCAGTATCAATGAGCAGTTCTTC; cdr3_aa: CASSFSINEQFF
d_call: TRBD2; j_call: TRBJ2-5; clone_size: .; v_call: TRBV11-2; cdr3_nt: TGTGCCAGCAGCTTAGCGTCAGCGGGGGAGACCCAGTACTTC; cdr3_aa: CASSLASAGETQYF
d_call: TRBD1; j_call: TRBJ2-3; clone_size: .; v_call: TRBV2; cdr3_nt: TGTGCCAGCAACCTTCAGGGGGGCACAGATACGCAGTATTTT; cdr3_aa: CASNLQGGTDTQYF
d_call: .; j_call: TRBJ1-3; clone_size: once; v_call: TRBV12-3/TRBV12-4; cdr3_nt: TGTGCCAGCAGCCCCGAGGGGAAGTTTTATAATTGGGCTGGAAACACCATATATTTT; cdr3_aa: CASSPEGKFYNWAGNTIYF
d_call: TRBD1; j_call: TRBJ1-3; clone_size: .; v_call: TRBV29-1; cdr3_nt: TGCAGCGCTTTGACCGGGACAGCTGGAAACACCATATATTTT; cdr3_aa: CSALTGTAGNTIYF
d_call: .; j_call: TRBJ1-1; clone_size: .; v_call: TRBV12-3/TRBV12-4; cdr3_nt: TGTGCCAGCAGTTTGAGGCCGAAGGGGGCTTTCTTT; cdr3_aa: CASSLRPKGAFF
d_call: TRBD1; j_call: TRBJ1-1; clone_size: few; v_call: TRBV12-3/TRBV12-4; cdr3_nt: TGTGCCAGCAGGGGACAGGGTGGAATTACTGAAGCTTTCTTT; cdr3_aa: CASRGQGGITEAFF
d_call: TRBD1; j_call: TRBJ1-1; clone_size: few; v_call: TRBV5-1; cdr3_nt: TGCGCCAGCGGGGGACAGATAAATACTGAAGCTTTCTTT; cdr3_aa: CASGGQINTEAFF
d_call: .; j_call: TRBJ2-7; clone_size: few; v_call: TRBV27; cdr3_nt: TGTGCCAGCAGTTTCGGCGGAGCCTCCTACGAGCAGTACTTC; cdr3_aa: CASSFGGASYEQYF
d_call: .; j_call: TRBJ2-7; clone_size: .; v_call: TRBV20-1; cdr3_nt: TGCAGTGCTAGTGTGGACCGAGCTTCCTACGAGCAGTACTTC; cdr3_aa: CSASVDRASYEQYF
d_call: .; j_call: TRBJ1-5; clone_size: many; v_call: TRBV7-8; cdr3_nt: TGTGCCAGCAGCTTAGAGGCAGGGTTTAATCAGCCCCAGCATTTT; cdr3_aa: CASSLEAGFNQPQHF
d_call: TRBD1; j_call: TRBJ2-5; clone_size: few; v_call: TRBV29-1; cdr3_nt: TGCAGCGCACCGACAGGGATTACGGAGACCCAGTACTTC; cdr3_aa: CSAPTGITETQYF